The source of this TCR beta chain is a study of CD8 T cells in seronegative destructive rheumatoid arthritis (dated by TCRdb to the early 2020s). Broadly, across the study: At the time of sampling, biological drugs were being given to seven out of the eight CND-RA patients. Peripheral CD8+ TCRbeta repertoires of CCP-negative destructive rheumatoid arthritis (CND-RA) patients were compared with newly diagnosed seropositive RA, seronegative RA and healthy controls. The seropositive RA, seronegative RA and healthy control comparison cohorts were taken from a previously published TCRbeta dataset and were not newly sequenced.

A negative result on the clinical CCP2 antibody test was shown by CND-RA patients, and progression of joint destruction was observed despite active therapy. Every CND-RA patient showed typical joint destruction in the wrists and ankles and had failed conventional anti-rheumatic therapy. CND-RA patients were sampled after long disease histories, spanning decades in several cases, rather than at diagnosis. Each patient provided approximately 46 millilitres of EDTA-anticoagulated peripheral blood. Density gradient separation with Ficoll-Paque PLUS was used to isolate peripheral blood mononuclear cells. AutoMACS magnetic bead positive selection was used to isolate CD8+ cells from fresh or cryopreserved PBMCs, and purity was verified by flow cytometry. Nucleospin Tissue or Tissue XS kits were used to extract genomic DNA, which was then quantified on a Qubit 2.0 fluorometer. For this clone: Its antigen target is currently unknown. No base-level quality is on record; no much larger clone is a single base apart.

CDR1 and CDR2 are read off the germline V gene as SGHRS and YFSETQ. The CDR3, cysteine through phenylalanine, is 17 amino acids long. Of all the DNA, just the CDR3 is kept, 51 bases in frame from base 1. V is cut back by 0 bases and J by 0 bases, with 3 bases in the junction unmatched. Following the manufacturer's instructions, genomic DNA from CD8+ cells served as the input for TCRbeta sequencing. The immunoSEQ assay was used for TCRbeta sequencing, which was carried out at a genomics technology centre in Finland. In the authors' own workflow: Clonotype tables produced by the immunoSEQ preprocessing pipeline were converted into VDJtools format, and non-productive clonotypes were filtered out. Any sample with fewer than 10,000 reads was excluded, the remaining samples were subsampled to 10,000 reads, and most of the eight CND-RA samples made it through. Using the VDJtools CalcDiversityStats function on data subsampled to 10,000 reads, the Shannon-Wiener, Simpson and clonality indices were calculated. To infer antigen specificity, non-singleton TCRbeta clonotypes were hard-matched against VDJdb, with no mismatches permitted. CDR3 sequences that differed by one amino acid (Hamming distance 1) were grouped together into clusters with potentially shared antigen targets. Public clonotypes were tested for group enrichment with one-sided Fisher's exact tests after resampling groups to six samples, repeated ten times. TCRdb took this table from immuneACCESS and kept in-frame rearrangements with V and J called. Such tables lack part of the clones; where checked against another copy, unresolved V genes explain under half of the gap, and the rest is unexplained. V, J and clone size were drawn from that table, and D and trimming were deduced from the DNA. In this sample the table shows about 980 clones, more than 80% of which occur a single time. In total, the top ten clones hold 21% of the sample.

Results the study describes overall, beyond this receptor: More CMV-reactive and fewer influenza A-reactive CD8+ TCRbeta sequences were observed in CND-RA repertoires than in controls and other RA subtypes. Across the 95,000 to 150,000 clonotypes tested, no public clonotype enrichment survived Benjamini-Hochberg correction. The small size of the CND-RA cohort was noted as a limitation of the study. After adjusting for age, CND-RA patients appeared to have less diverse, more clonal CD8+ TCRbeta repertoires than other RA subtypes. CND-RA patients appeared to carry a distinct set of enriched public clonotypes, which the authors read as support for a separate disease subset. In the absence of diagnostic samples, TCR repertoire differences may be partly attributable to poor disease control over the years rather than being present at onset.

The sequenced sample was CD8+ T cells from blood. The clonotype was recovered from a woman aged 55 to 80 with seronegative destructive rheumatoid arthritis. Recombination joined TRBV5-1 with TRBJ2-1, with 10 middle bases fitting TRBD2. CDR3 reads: CASSLEASGSSYNEQFF. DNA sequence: TGCGCCAGCAGCTTGGAGGCTAGCGGGAGCTCCTACAATGAGCAGTTCTTC.